This T cell receptor (beta chain) is from a study of shared clonotypes between healthy human individuals. Germline CDR1 and CDR2: SQVTM and ANQGSEA. Trimming cost V 7 bases and J 2 bases, with 17 bases left between them. This CDR3 is 14 amino acids long. In the original analysis: Filtering differed, since immunoSEQ gave only junction sequences and no quality scores. Profiled with immunoSEQ multiplex PCR; TCRdb holds only in-frame clones, not every one. That table supplies the V and J calls and clone size; D and trimming were determined from the DNA. Of about 480,000 clones listed, 79% were seen once; the top ten hold 10% to 15%. Every one of the donors was a Caucasian adult that lived in Nashville, Tennessee.

This sequence joins TRBV29-1 and TRBJ1-1; perhaps TRBD1 as D (5 bases). The TCR originated in a woman aged 40 to 49 in good health. Some clones in this sample may be carry-over from other donors' samples. Sequencing was done on a sample of PBMCs. The CDR3 protein is CSASRSRANTEAFF. CDR3 DNA sequence: TGCAGCGCCTCGCGGTCCAGGGCCAACACTGAAGCTTTCTTT.